This TCR beta chain was sequenced in a study of a mutant IDH1 vaccine in newly diagnosed glioma. As for this clone: Its antigen remains unknown.

Assay: immunoSEQ multiplex PCR; the TCRdb copy retains only in-frame clones and omits some. Among about 40,000 clones listed, 65% to 85% were seen once. The CDR3 extends over 13 amino acids. Germline CDR1 MNHEY, CDR2 SVGAGI. V lost 6 bases, J lost 3 bases, and 11 bases lay in between. Time point indicated: week 11, during vaccination. Alongside topical imiquimod, each dose of vaccine comprised 300 ug of mutant IDH1 20-mer peptide. The origin of this receptor is a man aged 40-55 years with glioma. V is TRBV6-5 and J is TRBJ1-2; D call uncertain. Sequenced here: PBMCs, sampled from a glioma patient whose treatment included an IDH1 peptide vaccine. CDR3: CASREQIHYGYTF. In DNA, the CDR3 is TGTGCCAGCAGGGAACAGATCCACTATGGCTACACCTTC.